These T cell receptor beta chains were read from a single sample in a study of cytomegalovirus exposure and HLA in healthy donors. Profiling relied on immunoSEQ multiplex PCR, and the TCRdb table lists in-frame clones only, not all of them. The data hold 150,000 or so clones, with roughly 84% observed a single time. Sequences were obtained from PBMCs. Receptor source: a boy younger than 10 in good health and CMV-seronegative. Each CDR3 is given with its conserved first and last residue. D genes are given only for firm matches. Only part of the rows carry a size: once, few, many, or a class if the clone is expanded.

v_gene	abundance	j_gene	len	d_gene	CDR3nt	CDR3aa
TRBV5-1	once	TRBJ2-1	16	TRBD2	TGCGCCAGCAGCTCGTACCGGACTAGCGGGATCAATGAGCAGTTCTTC	CASSSYRTSGINEQFF
TRBV29-1	NA	TRBJ2-5	14	NA	TGCAGCGTAGAGCCGGGAGCGAGGTTGGAGACCCAGTACTTC	CSVEPGARLETQYF
TRBV30	NA	TRBJ2-7	17	TRBD2	TGTGCCTGGAGTCCAGGGACTAGCGGGAGGTTTAGCTACGAGCAGTACTTC	CAWSPGTSGRFSYEQYF
TRBV28	NA	TRBJ1-1	15	NA	TGTGCCAGCAGTTTTTGGGCCAATTTTAACACTGAAGCTTTCTTT	CASSFWANFNTEAFF
TRBV29-1	few	TRBJ2-1	13	TRBD2	TGCAGCGTTGAAAGCTTTAGCGGGAGGCCCTGGTTCTTC	CSVESFSGRPWFF
TRBV5-6	NA	TRBJ1-2	15	TRBD1	TGTGCCAGCAGCTTGAACAGGGGCAGACTCTATGGCTACACCTTC	CASSLNRGRLYGYTF
TRBV5-1	NA	TRBJ2-7	13	NA	TGCGCCAGCAGCCCAACAGGGAGGGGTGAGCAGTACTTC	CASSPTGRGEQYF
TRBV30	NA	TRBJ2-2	14	TRBD1	TGTGCCTGGAGGACAGGGGCGCATGGCGGGGAGCTGTTTTTT	CAWRTGAHGGELFF
TRBV5-1	NA	TRBJ1-3	15	NA	TGCGCCAGCGTAGCGGACGGGAACTCTGGAAACACCATATATTTT	CASVADGNSGNTIYF
TRBV6-1	NA	TRBJ1-2	13	NA	TGTGCCAGCGTTGGAACGCGGGATTATGGCTACACCTTC	CASVGTRDYGYTF
TRBV5-4	NA	TRBJ2-1	18	TRBD2	TGTGCCAGCAGCTTGGGGGGGCCGGGACTAGCGGTCTACAATGAGCAGTTCTTC	CASSLGGPGLAVYNEQFF
TRBV9	NA	TRBJ2-1	16	NA	TGTGCCAGCAGCGAAGACGCTACAGGGAGTAACAATGAGCAGTTCTTC	CASSEDATGSNNEQFF
TRBV19	NA	TRBJ2-7	14	TRBD1	TGTGCCAGTAGTGCCGGGACAGGTCCCTACGAGCAGTACTTC	CASSAGTGPYEQYF
TRBV6-1	NA	TRBJ2-5	13	NA	TGTGCCAGCAGTGAAGACCAGCAAGAGACCCAGTACTTC	CASSEDQQETQYF
TRBV10-3	NA	TRBJ2-2	15	NA	TGTGCCATCCACAGGGAAGACAGGAACACCGGGGAGCTGTTTTTT	CAIHREDRNTGELFF
TRBV27	NA	TRBJ2-7	16	NA	TGTGCCAGCAGCCAGGGGCCCGGGCTAGCCCCGGGAGAGCAGTACTTC	CASSQGPGLAPGEQYF
TRBV6-5	once	TRBJ1-2	13	NA	TGTGCCAGCAGTTACTTGGGGCGCCTAAGCTACACCTTC	CASSYLGRLSYTF
TRBV4-1	NA	TRBJ2-1	16	TRBD2	TGCGCCAGCAGCCACAAAGGGGGACTAGCTTACAATGAGCAGTTCTTC	CASSHKGGLAYNEQFF
TRBV28	NA	TRBJ1-1	13	TRBD1	TGTGCCAGCAGTTTAGGCAGGGGGACTGAAGCTTTCTTT	CASSLGRGTEAFF
TRBV28	NA	TRBJ2-3	23	TRBD2	TGTGCCAGCAGTTTGATGGCAGGGGGCGGACTAGCGGGACAATGGGGAGGCACAGATACGCAGTATTTT	CASSLMAGGGLAGQWGGTDTQYF
TRBV7-9	NA	TRBJ1-4	16	TRBD1	TGTGCCAGCAGCTCGGGACAGGTGGACGCGGGTGAAAAACTGTTTTTT	CASSSGQVDAGEKLFF
TRBV28	NA	TRBJ1-5	14	TRBD1	TGTGCCAGCAGTTTGGGAACAGGGGGTCAGCCCCAGCATTTT	CASSLGTGGQPQHF
TRBV5-4	NA	TRBJ2-5	14	TRBD1	TGTGCCAGCTTCGACAGGGGATTACGGGAGACCCAGTACTTC	CASFDRGLRETQYF
TRBV4-1	NA	TRBJ1-2	18	TRBD1	TGCGCCAGCAGCCAAGCCCAGGGGGCCGGGAAAGCACGATATGGCTACACCTTC	CASSQAQGAGKARYGYTF
TRBV19	NA	TRBJ2-7	15	NA	TGTGCCAGTAGTATAAACAGGAGGGCGGTCGACGAGCAGTACTTC	CASSINRRAVDEQYF
TRBV28	NA	TRBJ2-5	15	TRBD1	TGTGCCAGCAGTACCCGACAGGGTGTCCAAGAGACCCAGTACTTC	CASSTRQGVQETQYF
TRBV11-2	NA	TRBJ1-2	16	TRBD1	TGTGCCAGCAGCTTAGCCCGGACAGGGGGCTCCTATGGCTACACCTTC	CASSLARTGGSYGYTF